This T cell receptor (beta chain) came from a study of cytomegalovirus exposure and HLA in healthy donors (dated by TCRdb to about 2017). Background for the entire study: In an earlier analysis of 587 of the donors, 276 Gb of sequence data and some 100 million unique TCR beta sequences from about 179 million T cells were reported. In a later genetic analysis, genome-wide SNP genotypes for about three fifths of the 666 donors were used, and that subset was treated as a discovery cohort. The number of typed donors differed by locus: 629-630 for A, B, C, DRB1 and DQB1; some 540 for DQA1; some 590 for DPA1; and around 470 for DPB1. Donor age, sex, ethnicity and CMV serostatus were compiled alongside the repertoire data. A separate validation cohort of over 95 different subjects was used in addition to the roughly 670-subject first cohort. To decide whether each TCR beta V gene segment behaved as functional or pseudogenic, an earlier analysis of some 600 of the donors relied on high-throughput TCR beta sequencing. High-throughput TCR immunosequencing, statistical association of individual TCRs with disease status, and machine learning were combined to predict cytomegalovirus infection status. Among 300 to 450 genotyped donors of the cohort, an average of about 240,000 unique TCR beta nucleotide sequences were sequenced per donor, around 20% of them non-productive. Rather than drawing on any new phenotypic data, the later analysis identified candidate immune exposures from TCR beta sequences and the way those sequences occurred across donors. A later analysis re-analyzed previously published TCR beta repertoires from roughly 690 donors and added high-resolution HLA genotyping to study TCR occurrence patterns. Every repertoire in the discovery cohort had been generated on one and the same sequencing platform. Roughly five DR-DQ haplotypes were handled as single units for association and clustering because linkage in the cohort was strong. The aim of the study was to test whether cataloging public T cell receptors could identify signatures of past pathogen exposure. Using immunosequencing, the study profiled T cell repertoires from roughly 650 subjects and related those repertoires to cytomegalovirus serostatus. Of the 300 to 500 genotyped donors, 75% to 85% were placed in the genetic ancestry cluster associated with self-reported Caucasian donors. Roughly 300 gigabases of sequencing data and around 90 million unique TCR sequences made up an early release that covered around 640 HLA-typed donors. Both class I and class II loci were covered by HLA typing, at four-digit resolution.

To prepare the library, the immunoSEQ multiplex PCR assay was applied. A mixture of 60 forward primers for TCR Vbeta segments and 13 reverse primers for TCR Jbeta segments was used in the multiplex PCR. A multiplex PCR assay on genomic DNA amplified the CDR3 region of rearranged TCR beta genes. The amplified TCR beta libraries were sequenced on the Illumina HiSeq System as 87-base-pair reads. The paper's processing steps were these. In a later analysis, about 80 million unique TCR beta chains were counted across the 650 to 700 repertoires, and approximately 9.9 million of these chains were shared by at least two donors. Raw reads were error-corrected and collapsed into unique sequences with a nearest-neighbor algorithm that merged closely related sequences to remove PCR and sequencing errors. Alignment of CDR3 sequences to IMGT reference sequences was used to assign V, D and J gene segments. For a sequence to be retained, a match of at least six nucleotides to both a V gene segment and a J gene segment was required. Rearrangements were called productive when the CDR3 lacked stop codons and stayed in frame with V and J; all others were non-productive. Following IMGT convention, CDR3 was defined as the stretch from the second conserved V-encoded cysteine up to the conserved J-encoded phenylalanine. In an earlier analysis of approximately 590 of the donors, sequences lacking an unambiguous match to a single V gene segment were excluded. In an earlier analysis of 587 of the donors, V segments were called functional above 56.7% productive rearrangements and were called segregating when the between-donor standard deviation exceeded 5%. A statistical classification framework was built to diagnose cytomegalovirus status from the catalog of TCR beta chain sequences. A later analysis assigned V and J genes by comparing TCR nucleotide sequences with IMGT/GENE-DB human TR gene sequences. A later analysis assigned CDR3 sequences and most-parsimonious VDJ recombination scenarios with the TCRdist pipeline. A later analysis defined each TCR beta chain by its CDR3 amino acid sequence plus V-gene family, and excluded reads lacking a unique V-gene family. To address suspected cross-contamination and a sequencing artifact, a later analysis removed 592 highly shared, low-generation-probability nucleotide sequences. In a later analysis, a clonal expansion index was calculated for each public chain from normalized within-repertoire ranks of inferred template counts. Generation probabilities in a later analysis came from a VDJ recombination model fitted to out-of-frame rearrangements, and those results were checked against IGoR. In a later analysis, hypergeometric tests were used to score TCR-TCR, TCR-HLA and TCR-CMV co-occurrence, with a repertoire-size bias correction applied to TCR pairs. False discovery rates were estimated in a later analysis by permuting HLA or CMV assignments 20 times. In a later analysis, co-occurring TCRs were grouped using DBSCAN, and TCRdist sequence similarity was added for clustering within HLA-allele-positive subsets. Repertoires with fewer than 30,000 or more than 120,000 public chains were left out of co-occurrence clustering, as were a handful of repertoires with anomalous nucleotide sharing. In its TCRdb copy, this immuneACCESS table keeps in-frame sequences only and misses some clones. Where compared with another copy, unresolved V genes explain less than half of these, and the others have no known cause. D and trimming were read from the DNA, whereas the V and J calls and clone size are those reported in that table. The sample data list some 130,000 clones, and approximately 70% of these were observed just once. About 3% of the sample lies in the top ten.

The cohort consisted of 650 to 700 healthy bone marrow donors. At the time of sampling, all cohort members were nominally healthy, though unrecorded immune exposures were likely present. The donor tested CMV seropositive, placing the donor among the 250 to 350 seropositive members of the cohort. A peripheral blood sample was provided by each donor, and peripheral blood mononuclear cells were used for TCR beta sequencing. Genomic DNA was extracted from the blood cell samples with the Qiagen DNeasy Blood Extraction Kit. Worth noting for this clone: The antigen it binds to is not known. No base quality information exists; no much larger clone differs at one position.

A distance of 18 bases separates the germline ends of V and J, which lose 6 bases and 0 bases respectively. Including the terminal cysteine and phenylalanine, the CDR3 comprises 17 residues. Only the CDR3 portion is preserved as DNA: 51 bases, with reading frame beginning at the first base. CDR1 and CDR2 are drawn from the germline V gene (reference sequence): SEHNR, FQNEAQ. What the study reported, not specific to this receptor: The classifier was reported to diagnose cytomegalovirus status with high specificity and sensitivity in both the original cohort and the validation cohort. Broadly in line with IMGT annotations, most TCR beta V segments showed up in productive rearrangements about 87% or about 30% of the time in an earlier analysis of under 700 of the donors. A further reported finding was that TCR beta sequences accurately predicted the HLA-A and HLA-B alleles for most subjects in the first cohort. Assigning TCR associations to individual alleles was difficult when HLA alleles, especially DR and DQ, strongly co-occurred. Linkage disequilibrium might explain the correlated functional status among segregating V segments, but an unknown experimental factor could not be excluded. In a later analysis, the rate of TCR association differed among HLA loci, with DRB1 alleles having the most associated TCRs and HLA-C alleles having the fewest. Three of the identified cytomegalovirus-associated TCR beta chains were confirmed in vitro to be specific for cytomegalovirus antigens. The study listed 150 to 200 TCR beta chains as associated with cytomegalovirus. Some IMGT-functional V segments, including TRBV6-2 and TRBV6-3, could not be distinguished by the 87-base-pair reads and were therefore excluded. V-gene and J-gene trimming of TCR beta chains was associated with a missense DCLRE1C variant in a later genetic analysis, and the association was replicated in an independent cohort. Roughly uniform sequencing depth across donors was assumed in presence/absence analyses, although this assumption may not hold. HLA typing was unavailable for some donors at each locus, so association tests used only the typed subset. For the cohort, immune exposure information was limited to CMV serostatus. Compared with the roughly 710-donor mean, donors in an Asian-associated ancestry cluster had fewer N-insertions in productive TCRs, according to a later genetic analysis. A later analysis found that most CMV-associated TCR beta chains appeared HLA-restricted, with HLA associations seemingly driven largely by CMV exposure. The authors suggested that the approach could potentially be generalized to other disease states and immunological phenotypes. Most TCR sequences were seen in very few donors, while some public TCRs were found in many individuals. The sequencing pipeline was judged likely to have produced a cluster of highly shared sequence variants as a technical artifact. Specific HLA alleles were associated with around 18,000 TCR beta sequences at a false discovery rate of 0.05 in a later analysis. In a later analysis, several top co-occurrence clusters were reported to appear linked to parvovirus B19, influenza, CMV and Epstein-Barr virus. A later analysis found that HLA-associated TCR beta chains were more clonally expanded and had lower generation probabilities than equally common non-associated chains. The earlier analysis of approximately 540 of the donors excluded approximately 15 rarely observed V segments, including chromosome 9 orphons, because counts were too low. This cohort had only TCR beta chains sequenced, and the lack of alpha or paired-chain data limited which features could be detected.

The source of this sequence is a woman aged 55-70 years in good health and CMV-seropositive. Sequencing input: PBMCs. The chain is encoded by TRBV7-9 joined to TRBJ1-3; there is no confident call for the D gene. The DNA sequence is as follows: TGTGCCAGCAGTATTTTTATAACCACAGACTCTGGAAACACCATATATTTT. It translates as CASSIFITTDSGNTIYF.